This T cell receptor (beta chain) was obtained from a study of Ad26.COV2.S vaccination and SARS-CoV-2 variants. Looking at the study overall: Within the COV1001 Ad26.COV2.S trial arm, the donor was enrolled. Once, or twice with 56 days between doses, Ad26.COV2.S was given intramuscularly. Points from the study as a whole: The breadth of spike-specific CD8+ and CD4+ T cell responses after vaccination was reportedly substantial. Comparable non-spike TCR breadth was observed in vaccine and placebo recipients.

Profiling relied on immunoSEQ multiplex PCR, and the TCRdb table lists in-frame clones only, not all of them. The table includes under 550,000 clones, 90% detected once. Treatment noted: some 20 received Ad26.COV2.S at low or high dose, single or two shots; a few received placebo; per-sample allocation not given. Sampling was performed 63 days after the first vaccine or placebo injection. J gave up 0 bases and V 10 bases, and 15 bases lay outside the gene matches. The CDR3 is 19 residues long. CDR1 and CDR2 (germline): MNHEY, SMNVEV (reference sequence). With regard to this clone: The antigen remains unidentified.

This clonotype originated in a person between 18 and 65 years old who received the Ad26.COV2.S COVID-19 vaccine or a placebo. The chain combines TRBV27 with TRBJ2-6, with 10 bases aligning to TRBD2. The sequencing here drew on peripheral blood, taken in a trial of Ad26.COV2.S vaccine versus placebo. CDR3 loop: CATSLWGGLASSGANVLTF. The DNA for the CDR3 is TGTGCCACCTCCCTATGGGGGGGACTAGCGTCCTCTGGGGCCAACGTCCTGACTTTC.